This T cell receptor (beta chain) was documented in a study of response to subunit inactivated influenza vaccine. This clonotype was seen more than once but under ten times. The V gene lost 6 bases and the J gene lost 8 bases, with 14 bases spanning the gap. The CDR3 consists of 13 residues. CDR1 and CDR2 (germline): SGHNT, YENEEA. TCRdb used MiXCR to reprocess the RT-PCR reads, holding one entry per CDR3 protein. The table has hundreds of thousands of distinct CDR3 sequences, about a fifth seen once. The sample here was PBMCs from blood, taken approximately 20 months after vaccination. This clonotype was sampled from a man aged 45 to 70 who received an inactivated influenza vaccine. The chain has TRBV11-3 and TRBJ2-1, with D possibly being TRBD2 (6 bases). Here the CDR3 reads CASSPTSFDEQFF. In nucleotides, the CDR3 is TGTGCCAGCAGTCCCACTAGCTTTGATGAGCAGTTCTTC.